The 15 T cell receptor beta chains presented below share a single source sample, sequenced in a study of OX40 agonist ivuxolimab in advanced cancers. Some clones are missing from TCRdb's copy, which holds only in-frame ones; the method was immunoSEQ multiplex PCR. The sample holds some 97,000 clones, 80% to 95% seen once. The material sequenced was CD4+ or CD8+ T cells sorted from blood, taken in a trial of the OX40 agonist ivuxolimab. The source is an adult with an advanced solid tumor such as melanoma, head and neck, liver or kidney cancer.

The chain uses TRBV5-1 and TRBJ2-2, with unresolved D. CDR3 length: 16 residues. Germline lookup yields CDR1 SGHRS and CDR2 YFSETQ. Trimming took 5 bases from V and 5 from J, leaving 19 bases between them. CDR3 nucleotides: TGCGCCAGCAGGCAAGGGATACTCAAAGTGACCGGGGAGCTGTTTTTT. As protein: CASRQGILKVTGELFF.

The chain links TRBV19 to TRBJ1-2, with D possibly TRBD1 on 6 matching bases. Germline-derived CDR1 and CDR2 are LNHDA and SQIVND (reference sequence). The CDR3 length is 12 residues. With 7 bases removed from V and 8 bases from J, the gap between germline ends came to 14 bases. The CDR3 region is CASTKEGGGYTF. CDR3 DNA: TGTGCCAGTACCAAAGAGGGGGGAGGCTACACCTTC.

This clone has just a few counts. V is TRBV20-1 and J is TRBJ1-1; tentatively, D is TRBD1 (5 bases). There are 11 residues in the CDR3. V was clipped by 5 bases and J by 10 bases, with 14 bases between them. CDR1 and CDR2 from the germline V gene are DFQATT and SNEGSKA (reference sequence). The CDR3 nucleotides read TGCAGTGCTTCCCGGGACGCGGGAGCTTTCTTT. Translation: CSASRDAGAFF.

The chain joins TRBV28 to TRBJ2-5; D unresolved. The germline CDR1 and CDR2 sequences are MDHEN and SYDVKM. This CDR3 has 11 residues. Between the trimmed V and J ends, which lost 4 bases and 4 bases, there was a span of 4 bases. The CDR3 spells CASSWAETQYF. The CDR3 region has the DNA TGTGCCAGCAGTTGGGCAGAGACCCAGTACTTC.

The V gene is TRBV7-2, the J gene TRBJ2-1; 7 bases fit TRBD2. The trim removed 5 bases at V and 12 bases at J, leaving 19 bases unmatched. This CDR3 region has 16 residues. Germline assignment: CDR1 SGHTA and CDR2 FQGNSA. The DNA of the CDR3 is TGTGCCAGCAGCCTCCGGCGGGGGAACCCTTTTGATCGGCAGTTCTTC. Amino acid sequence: CASSLRRGNPFDRQFF.

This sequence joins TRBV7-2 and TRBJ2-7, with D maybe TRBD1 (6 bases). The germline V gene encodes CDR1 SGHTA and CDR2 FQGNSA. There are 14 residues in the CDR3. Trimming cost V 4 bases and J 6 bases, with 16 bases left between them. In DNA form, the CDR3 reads TGTGCCAGCAGCTCCCGTCAGGGGTTGGGCGAGCAGTACTTC. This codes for CASSSRQGLGEQYF.

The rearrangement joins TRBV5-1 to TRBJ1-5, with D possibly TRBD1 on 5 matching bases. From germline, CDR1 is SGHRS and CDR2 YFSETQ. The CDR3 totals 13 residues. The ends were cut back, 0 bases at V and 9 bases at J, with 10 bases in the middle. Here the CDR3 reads CASSLDVQGPQHF. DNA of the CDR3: TGCGCCAGCAGCTTGGACGTCCAGGGGCCCCAGCATTTT.

The CDR3 region has the DNA TGCGCCAGCAGCCCGGGACAGATTAACACCGGGGAGCTGTTTTTT. Its translation is CASSPGQINTGELFF. V is TRBV5-1 and J is TRBJ2-2; the match to TRBD1 covers 7 bases. From germline, CDR1 is SGHRS and CDR2 YFSETQ. With 4 bases clipped from V and 2 bases from J, the junction kept 5 bases outside the gene matches. The CDR3 length is 15 residues.

The CDR3 sequence is CASSFSLAASTDTQYF. CDR3 nucleotide sequence: TGCGCCAGCAGCTTCTCCCTAGCAGCTAGCACAGATACGCAGTATTTT. The chain uses TRBV5-1 and TRBJ2-3, with D maybe TRBD2 (5 bases). The germline V and J ends were trimmed by 2 bases and 0 bases, with 13 bases remaining between them. This CDR3 region has 16 residues. CDR1 is SGHRS, CDR2 YFSETQ, per germline.

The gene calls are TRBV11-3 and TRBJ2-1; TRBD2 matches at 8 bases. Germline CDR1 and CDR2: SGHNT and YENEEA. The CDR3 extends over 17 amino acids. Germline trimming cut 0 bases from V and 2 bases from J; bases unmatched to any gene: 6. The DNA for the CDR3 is TGTGCCAGCAGCTTAGACCTCGGACTAGCAGCCTACAATGAGCAGTTCTTC. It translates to CASSLDLGLAAYNEQFF.

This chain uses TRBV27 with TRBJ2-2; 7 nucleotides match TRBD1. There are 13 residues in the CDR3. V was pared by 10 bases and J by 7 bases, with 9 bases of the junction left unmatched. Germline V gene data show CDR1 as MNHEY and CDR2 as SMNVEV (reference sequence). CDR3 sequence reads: CATRVGGGGELFF. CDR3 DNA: TGTGCCACCAGGGTAGGGGGCGGCGGGGAGCTGTTTTTT.

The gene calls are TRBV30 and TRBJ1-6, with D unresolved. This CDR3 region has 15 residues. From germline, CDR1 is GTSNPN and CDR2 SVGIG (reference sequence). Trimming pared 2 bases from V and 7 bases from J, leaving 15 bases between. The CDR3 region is CAWSPPAGYNSPLHF. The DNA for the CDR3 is TGTGCCTGGAGTCCCCCTGCGGGATACAATTCACCCCTCCACTTT.

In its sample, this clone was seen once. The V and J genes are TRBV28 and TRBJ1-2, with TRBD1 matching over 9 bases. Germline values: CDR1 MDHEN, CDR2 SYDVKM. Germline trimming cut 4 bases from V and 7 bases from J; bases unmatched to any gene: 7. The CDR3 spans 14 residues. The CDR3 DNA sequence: TGTGCCAGCAGTTATCCGGGACAGGGTCGTGGCTACACCTTC. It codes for CASSYPGQGRGYTF.

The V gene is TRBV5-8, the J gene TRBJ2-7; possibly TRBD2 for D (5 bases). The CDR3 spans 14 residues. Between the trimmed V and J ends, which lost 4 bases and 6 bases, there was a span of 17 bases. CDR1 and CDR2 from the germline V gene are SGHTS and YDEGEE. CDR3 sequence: CASSPPSWSGEQYF. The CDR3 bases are TGTGCCAGCAGCCCCCCTAGCTGGTCGGGCGAGCAGTACTTC.

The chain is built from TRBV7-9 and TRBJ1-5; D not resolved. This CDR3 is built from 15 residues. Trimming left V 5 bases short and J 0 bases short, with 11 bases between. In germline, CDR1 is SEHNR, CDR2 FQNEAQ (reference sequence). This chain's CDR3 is CASSPGDLSNQPQHF. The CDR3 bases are TGTGCCAGCAGCCCAGGCGACCTTAGCAATCAGCCCCAGCATTTT.